This T cell receptor beta chain was profiled in a study of radiotherapy plus CTLA-4 blockade in lung cancer. Study details: In roughly 17% of patients, objective responses were seen; approximately 31% had disease control.

Overall study findings and caveats: Subsequent to radiotherapy plus ipilimumab, tumor-derived TCR clones underwent expansion in blood. The best predictor of response was reported to be early blood T cell clone dynamics, with interferon-beta.

With regard to this clone: Its antigen is as yet unknown.

Assay used: immunoSEQ multiplex PCR; TCRdb lists only in-frame clones, some missing. The sample holds 55,000 to 65,000 clones, around four fifths seen once. Patients with chemo-refractory metastatic non-small-cell lung cancer received focal radiation plus CTLA-4 blockade with ipilimumab. The clonotype was recovered from a human donor with non-small cell lung cancer who had a partial response to radiotherapy plus ipilimumab. Sequencing was performed on peripheral blood, taken from a patient treated with radiotherapy plus ipilimumab.

The CDR3 is CASSDASGGAGNIQYF. CDR3 DNA sequence: TGTGCCAGCAGTGATGCTAGCGGGGGGGCCGGGAACATTCAGTACTTC. V gene TRBV2 combines with J gene TRBJ2-4; 12 positions agree with TRBD2. Germline CDR1 and CDR2: SNHLY and FYNNEI. V shed 3 bases, J shed 7 bases, and the junction held 7 bases outside the gene matches. The CDR3 is 16 amino acids.